These 30 T cell receptor beta chains were all obtained from the same sample, sequenced in a study of T cells in Graves' hyperthyroidism and ophthalmopathy. TCR beta CDR3 sequences were amplified from RNA transcripts. Primed by the HTBI set, a first-round RT-PCR was run on the TCR CDR3. TCRdb processed the multiplex PCR reads anew with MiXCR; each CDR3 protein has one entry. The sample holds approximately 610,000 distinct CDR3 sequences, roughly 14% seen once. Sequencing was carried out using blood. The receptors originated from a woman in her thirties or forties with Graves' ophthalmopathy.

This clonotype was observed at least ten times. V gene TRBV11-2 combines with J gene TRBJ1-1; D unresolved. Germline V gene data show CDR1 as SGHAT and CDR2 as FQNNGV. Trimming took off 4 bases at V and 7 bases at J, with 22 bases between the two ends. The CDR3 contains 16 residues. The DNA of the CDR3 is TGTGCCAGCAGCTCGAGCGACCGGAACCGGGCTATTGAAGCTTTCTTT. Its protein product is CASSSSDRNRAIEAFF.

This chain connects TRBV6-2 or TRBV6-3 to TRBJ2-2; TRBD2 matches at 12 bases. Germline-derived CDR1 and CDR2 are MNHEY and SVGEGT. There are 18 residues in the CDR3. V shed 7 bases and J 0 bases; nucleotides not matched to a gene: 9. This CDR3 is CASITPTSGRTNTGELFF. The CDR3, as DNA: TGTGCCAGCATCACCCCCACTAGCGGGAGGACGAACACCGGGGAGCTGTTTTTT.

The table lists this clonotype with many counts. This chain joins TRBV15 and TRBJ2-7, with D tentatively TRBD2 (5 bases). Germline CDR1 LNHNV, CDR2 YYDKDF (reference sequence). V was trimmed by 1 base and J by 3 bases, leaving 10 bases between them. This CDR3 has 14 residues. DNA of the CDR3: TGTGCCACCAGCAGAGGGACTGACGGCTACGAGCAGTACTTC. Translated, it gives CATSRGTDGYEQYF.

This clonotype was recorded a few times. The chain couples TRBV7-3 to TRBJ2-5; possibly TRBD1 for D (6 bases). The CDR3 consists of 17 residues. Germline CDR1 and CDR2: SGHTA and FQGTGA. Trimming cost V 6 bases and J 2 bases, with 22 bases left between them. The CDR3 DNA is TGTGCCAGCAGTCCAGGGGCCGGAACGGGACGACAAGAGACCCAGTACTTC. This encodes CASSPGAGTGRQETQYF.

This clonotype has a count of ten or more. This rearrangement joins TRBV6-1 to TRBJ2-7, with TRBD2 identical over 7 bases. Germline assignment: CDR1 MNHNS and CDR2 SASEGT. This CDR3 is built from 15 residues. Trimming took 5 bases from V and 0 from J; bases not matched to a gene: 7. This CDR3 reads CASSREAGTSYEQYF. Written as DNA, the CDR3 is TGTGCCAGCAGTCGTGAAGCGGGAACCTCCTACGAGCAGTACTTC.

This clonotype was observed a handful of times. The V gene is TRBV19, the J gene TRBJ2-7; TRBD2 agrees at 9 bases. Germline CDR1 and CDR2: LNHDA and SQIVND (reference sequence). With 5 bases clipped from V and 9 bases from J, the junction kept 11 bases outside the gene matches. The CDR3 covers 14 residues. Here the CDR3 reads CASSSTSGFVSQYF. In DNA, the CDR3 is TGTGCCAGTAGTTCGACTAGCGGTTTCGTGTCGCAGTACTTC.

This clonotype was detected ten times or more. V gene TRBV2 combines with J gene TRBJ2-7; weak D call: TRBD1 (6 bases). Germline loops: CDR1 SNHLY, CDR2 FYNNEI. With 8 bases removed from V and 0 bases from J, the gap between germline ends came to 8 bases. The CDR3 extends over 12 amino acids. The CDR3 sequence: CASGTLSYEQYF. CDR3 in DNA: TGTGCCAGCGGGACACTCTCCTACGAGCAGTACTTC.

This clonotype occurred many times. V gene TRBV6-5 combines with J gene TRBJ2-5; D is unclear. CDR3 length equals 14 residues. The germline V gene has CDR1 MNHEY and CDR2 SVGAGI. The V end was cut by 7 bases, the J end by 2 bases, with 14 bases between. The CDR3 bases are TGTGCCAGCATTCGGTGGTCAGTACAAGAGACCCAGTACTTC. As protein: CASIRWSVQETQYF.

V and J are TRBV30 and TRBJ2-7; 8 bases line up with TRBD1. The J segment lost 4 bases and the V segment lost 1 base, leaving 3 bases of the junction unmatched. Germline loops: CDR1 GTSNPN, CDR2 SVGIG (reference sequence). The CDR3 sequence is 13 residues long. For the CDR3, the DNA is TGTGCCTGGAGTGGGACAGGGCGGTACGAGCAGTACTTC. This gives the protein CAWSGTGRYEQYF.

There are many counts of this clonotype. The gene calls are TRBV6-5 and TRBJ2-7; TRBD1 matches 9 bases. CDR1 and CDR2 (germline): MNHEY, SVGAGI. The CDR3 is 14 residues long. Losses at the gene ends were 6 bases for V and 3 bases for J; bases not matched to a gene: 6. CDR3 coding DNA: TGTGCCAGCAGCCCGACAGGGGGTGACTACGAGCAGTACTTC. Translated, it gives CASSPTGGDYEQYF.

This clonotype was detected ten times or more. The chain employs TRBV19 and TRBJ2-2, with D perhaps TRBD2 (6 bases). CDR1 is LNHDA and CDR2 is SQIVND in the germline V gene (reference sequence). Trimming took 7 bases from V and 4 from J, leaving 16 bases between them. CDR3 length: 15 residues. CDR3 DNA sequence: TGTGCCAGTAAAAGAGGAAACGGGGGCACCGGGGAGCTGTTTTTT. Its translation is CASKRGNGGTGELFF.

This clonotype was observed at least ten times. The rearrangement uses TRBV7-2 and TRBJ2-7; D may be TRBD1 (6 bases). Between the trimmed V and J ends, which lost 1 base and 5 bases, there was a span of 21 bases. Germline V gene lookup returns CDR1 SGHTA and CDR2 FQGNSA. The CDR3 is 17 residues long. CDR3 nucleotide sequence: TGTGCCAGCAGCTTAGGGGCGGCCACAACAGGGTGGAACGAGCAGTACTTC. Translating gives CASSLGAATTGWNEQYF.

The table lists this clonotype with a few counts. The rearrangement links TRBV12-3 or TRBV12-4 to TRBJ2-5; TRBD2 might be the D (5 bases). V was shortened by 7 bases and J by 5 bases, with 11 bases between the two germline ends. The CDR3 loop spans 12 amino acids. CDR3 bases: TGTGCCAGCAACAGCGGAGTGGAGACCCAGTACTTC. Amino acids: CASNSGVETQYF.

V usage is TRBV5-1 and J usage is TRBJ1-3; D uncertain. V lost 2 bases and J 0 bases, leaving 9 bases between the germline ends. The germline V gene encodes CDR1 SGHRS and CDR2 YFSETQ. The CDR3 runs to 15 residues. CDR3 sequence: CASSLTVSSGNTIYF. The CDR3 DNA is TGCGCCAGCAGCTTAACGGTCAGCTCTGGAAACACCATATATTTT.

This clonotype was counted many times. The V call is TRBV28, the J call TRBJ1-5; 9 bases fit TRBD1. This CDR3 region has 15 residues. V gave up 5 bases and J gave up 0 bases; unmatched junction bases: 2. The germline gives CDR1 MDHEN, CDR2 SYDVKM. In DNA, the CDR3 is TGTGCCAGCAGTGGGGACAGGGATAGCAATCAGCCCCAGCATTTT. This sequence encodes CASSGDRDSNQPQHF.

The V call is TRBV5-1, the J call TRBJ1-1; 9 nucleotides line up with TRBD1. Germline V gene sequence: CDR1 SGHRS, CDR2 YFSETQ. V was pared by 4 bases and J by 6 bases, with 10 bases of the junction left unmatched. The CDR3 extends over 15 amino acids. This CDR3 is CASSPAGGQGAEAFF. The CDR3 region has the DNA TGCGCCAGCAGCCCGGCCGGGGGACAGGGCGCTGAAGCTTTCTTT. Together with reference TRBV5-1 and TRBJ1-1, the CDR3 gives the full variable domain: KAGVTQTPRYLIKTRGQQVTLSCSPISGHRSVSWYQQTPGQGLQFLFEYFSETQRNKGNFPGRFSGRQFSNSRSEMNVSTLELGDSALYLCASSPAGGQGAEAFFGQGTRLTVV.

This clonotype has ten or more counts. The chain recombines TRBV12-5 with TRBJ1-2; 8 bases agree with TRBD1. CDR1 LGHNT and CDR2 FRNRAP come from the germline V gene. V was clipped by 5 bases and J by 5 bases; unmatched bases: 13. This CDR3 has 16 amino acids. CDR3 residues: CASGPPPGTGGYGYTF. CDR3 nucleotides: TGTGCTAGTGGTCCCCCCCCGGGAACAGGGGGTTATGGCTACACCTTC.

This clonotype was recorded at least ten times. The V call is TRBV11-2, the J call TRBJ1-1; no firm D call. This CDR3 region has 18 residues. V was clipped by 1 base and J by 1 base, with 19 bases between them. The germline V gene has CDR1 SGHAT and CDR2 FQNNGV. The CDR3 region is CASSLVGGVGLGNTEAFF. As DNA, the CDR3 is TGTGCCAGCAGCTTAGTTGGTGGGGTTGGGCTCGGGAACACTGAAGCTTTCTTT.

This clonotype appeared many times. The DNA of the CDR3 is TGTGCCAGCAGGGAAGGACTAGCGGGAGTGGGGCAAGAGACCCAGTACTTC. Protein sequence: CASREGLAGVGQETQYF. V usage is TRBV28 and J usage is TRBJ2-5; 13 nucleotides agree with TRBD2. Germline-derived CDR1 and CDR2 are MDHEN and SYDVKM. Trimming removed 6 bases from V and 2 bases from J; junction bases left unmatched: 9. CDR3 length: 17 residues.

This clonotype was picked up many times. J is TRBJ1-5 and V is TRBV30, with TRBD1 as a possible D gene (5 bases). The CDR3 spans 15 residues. The V end was cut by 0 bases, the J end by 3 bases, with 12 bases between. CDR1 is GTSNPN, CDR2 SVGIG, per germline (reference sequence). CDR3 sequence reads: CAWSVRGLNNQPQHF. CDR3 nucleotide sequence: TGTGCCTGGAGTGTACGGGGACTTAACAATCAGCCCCAGCATTTT. Variable domain in full (rest from reference TRBV30 and TRBJ1-5): SQTIHQWPATLVQPVGSPLSLECTVEGTSNPNLYWYRQAAGRGLQLLFYSVGIGQISSEVPQNLSASRPQDRQFILSSKKLLLSDSGFYLCAWSVRGLNNQPQHFGDGTRLSIL.

This clonotype occurred many times. This chain links TRBV20-1 with TRBJ1-5, with no clear D. CDR1 is DFQATT and CDR2 is SNEGSKA in the germline V gene (reference sequence). With 2 bases removed from V and 5 bases from J, the gap between germline ends came to 10 bases. The CDR3 sequence is 13 residues long. The CDR3 bases are TGCAGTGCTAGAAAGGCAGCAGATCAGCCCCAGCATTTT. This codes for CSARKAADQPQHF.

The chain has TRBV6-1 and TRBJ2-7; D may match TRBD1 or TRBD2 (5 bases each). Trimming removed 8 bases from V and 3 bases from J, with 17 bases in between. Germline CDR1 MNHNS, CDR2 SASEGT. This CDR3 contains 14 residues. CDR3 DNA: TGTGCCAGCGGGGACGGAACCATCTACTACGAGCAGTACTTC. It specifies CASGDGTIYYEQYF.

This clonotype showed up many times. This rearrangement joins TRBV6-5 to TRBJ2-2; D ambiguous. In germline, CDR1 is MNHEY, CDR2 SVGAGI. The CDR3 runs to 14 residues. Trimming cost V 0 bases and J 5 bases, with 7 bases left between them. The CDR3 here is CASSYSSVTGELFF. The CDR3 DNA follows: TGTGCCAGCAGTTACTCGAGCGTAACCGGGGAGCTGTTTTTT.

This chain links TRBV7-9 with TRBJ2-5; TRBD2 is a possible D gene (5 bases). The CDR3 has 14 amino acids. Trimming took 5 bases from V and 2 from J, leaving 12 bases between them. CDR1 and CDR2 from the germline V gene are SEHNR and FQNEAQ (reference sequence). The CDR3 DNA reads TGTGCCAGCAGCGAAGCGGCAATACAAGAGACCCAGTACTTC. Translated: CASSEAAIQETQYF.

This clonotype has ten or more counts. The chain employs TRBV28 and TRBJ1-2, with D uncertain. CDR3 size: 10 residues. The V and J ends lost 6 bases and 8 bases respectively, with 7 bases between them. CDR1 and CDR2 (germline): MDHEN, SYDVKM. CDR3 amino acids: CASRREGYTF. CDR3 in DNA: TGTGCCAGCAGAAGGGAGGGCTACACCTTC.

The chain combines TRBV13 with TRBJ2-2; D might be TRBD1 (7 bases). The CDR3 is made up of 20 amino acids. The V gene's germline CDR1 is PRHDT and CDR2 FYEKMQ (reference sequence). V shed 3 bases and J shed 3 bases, with 26 bases lying between them. The CDR3 sequence: CASSFINPRAGGQHTGELFF. Here the CDR3 DNA reads TGTGCCAGCAGCTTTATAAACCCCCGGGCAGGGGGGCAACACACCGGGGAGCTGTTTTTT.

This chain joins TRBV6-2 or TRBV6-3 and TRBJ1-5, with D perhaps matching TRBD1 (6 bases). V was trimmed by 4 bases and J by 1 base, leaving 17 bases between them. CDR1 MNHEY and CDR2 SVGEGT come from the germline V gene. The CDR3 extends over 17 amino acids. The chain's CDR3 is CASSSSPRQDSNQPQHF. DNA for the CDR3: TGTGCCAGCAGTTCTTCACCTCGACAGGACAGCAATCAGCCCCAGCATTTT.

This clonotype has just a few counts. The chain combines TRBV19 with TRBJ2-7; D may be TRBD1 (6 bases). Germline assignment: CDR1 LNHDA and CDR2 SQIVND (reference sequence). The CDR3 has 14 amino acids. V gave up 2 bases and J gave up 5 bases, with 13 bases separating them. The CDR3 DNA follows: TGTGCCAGTAGTATACTTTCAGGGGTGAACGAGCAGTACTTC. The encoded protein is CASSILSGVNEQYF.

The table lists this clonotype with a few counts. The chain's CDR3 is CASSLQGPTNTGELFF. For the CDR3, the DNA is TGTGCCAGCAGCTTACAGGGCCCAACGAACACCGGGGAGCTGTTTTTT. The rearrangement joins TRBV7-3 to TRBJ2-2; tentative D call: TRBD1 (5 bases). The germline gives CDR1 SGHTA, CDR2 FQGTGA. The CDR3 has 16 amino acids. V shed 2 bases and J shed 0 bases, with 10 bases lying between them.

In its sample, this clonotype was seen many times. The V gene is TRBV12-3 or TRBV12-4, the J gene TRBJ1-2; D is uncertain. This CDR3 comprises 12 residues. The germline V and J ends were trimmed by 5 bases and 4 bases, with 8 bases remaining between them. CDR3 in DNA: TGTGCCAGCAGTATAAACAGCTATGGCTACACCTTC. Translating it yields CASSINSYGYTF.